This record covers a single TCR beta chain. Its specificity is not known. The DNA ends 3 residues before the CDR3 does, and the rest of the CDR3 is filled in from the germline J gene. This sample is part of a study of T cells in women clearing cervical HPV infection. The study, taken as a whole, reports: Effector/memory and HPV-specific T cells were not isolated, and association timing is unknown. CIN3+ cases had significantly higher TCR repertoire richness than controls, but evenness did not differ.

Germline lookup yields CDR1 MNHEY and CDR2 SVGEGT. V shed 0 bases and J shed 6 bases, with 15 bases lying between them. The CDR3 has 15 amino acids. Profiling relied on immunoSEQ multiplex PCR, and the TCRdb table lists in-frame clones only, not all of them. This listing includes around 48,000 clones. The sequenced material came from blood buffy coat. This receptor was identified in a woman aged 18-69 years with a cervical HPV16 infection that either progressed to CIN3+ or cleared (not recorded which). This chain connects TRBV6-2 or TRBV6-3 to TRBJ2-7, with D hard to call. The DNA read from the CDR3 is TGTGCCAGCAGTTACTCGAGTCTTAGTCGAGCCGAG. Amino acids: CASSYSSLSRAE. The entire CDR3 is CASSYSSLSRAEQYF.